These T cell receptor beta chains were read from a single sample in a study of beta chain features in type 1 diabetes. Clones were read by immunoSEQ multiplex PCR, and TCRdb kept only the in-frame ones, dropping some. The table includes more than 150,000 clones, 13% detected once. Sequencing used central memory CD4+ T cells from blood. The receptor set was obtained from a young woman in good health. CDR3s include the opening cysteine and the closing phenylalanine or tryptophan. D genes are given only for firm matches. Size values are once, few and many counts, or a class for expanded clones, and some rows have none.

CDR3 | DNA | D | size | J | V | length
CASSQDQAGEVTNEKLFF | TGCGCCAGCAGCCAAGATCAGGCGGGGGAGGTAACTAATGAAAAACTGTTTTTT | . | . | TRBJ1-4 | TRBV4-1 | 18
CASSSRIGRGNTQYF | TGTGCCAGCAGCTCCCGGATAGGACGAGGGAACACCCAGTACTTC | . | few | TRBJ2-5 | TRBV5-4 | 15
CASSSHLPGQRDEQFF | TGTGCCAGCAGTTCGCACCTTCCGGGACAACGCGATGAGCAGTTCTTC | . | few | TRBJ2-1 | TRBV28 | 16
CASSFEMNTEAFF | TGTGCCAGCAGCTTTGAGATGAACACTGAAGCTTTCTTT | . | . | TRBJ1-1 | TRBV7-2 | 13
CASSLATVDGYTF | TGTGCCAGCAGCTTAGCGACTGTTGATGGCTACACCTTC | . | . | TRBJ1-2 | TRBV7-9 | 13
CASSKEASGRSTGELFF | TGTGCCAGCAGCAAAGAGGCAAGCGGGAGATCCACCGGGGAGCTGTTTTTT | TRBD2 | many | TRBJ2-2 | TRBV4-2 | 17
CASSEGGLSNQPQHF | TGTGCCAGCAGTGAGGGAGGGCTGAGCAATCAGCCCCAGCATTTT | . | . | TRBJ1-5 | TRBV2 | 15
CASSPKGLATDEQYF | TGTGCCAGCTCACCTAAGGGACTAGCTACCGACGAGCAGTACTTC | TRBD2 | . | TRBJ2-7 | TRBV18 | 15
CAWTTGSYSNYGYTF | TGTGCCTGGACAACAGGGAGTTACTCTAACTATGGCTACACCTTC | . | . | TRBJ1-2 | TRBV30 | 15
CASRGQMNTEAFF | TGTGCCAGCAGAGGACAGATGAACACTGAAGCTTTCTTT | . | . | TRBJ1-1 | TRBV6-1 | 13
CASRDGGTNEKLFF | TGTGCCAGCAGAGACGGAGGAACTAATGAAAAACTGTTTTTT | . | few | TRBJ1-4 | TRBV6-5 | 14
CAAIGGQGYNEQFF | TGTGCCGCCATAGGGGGACAGGGTTACAATGAGCAGTTCTTC | TRBD1 | . | TRBJ2-1 | TRBV27 | 14
CASSSGLAWVQFF | TGTGCCAGCAGTTCCGGACTAGCATGGGTGCAGTTCTTC | TRBD2 | few | TRBJ2-1 | TRBV28 | 13
CSATRMTQYF | TGCAGTGCTACGCGTATGACCCAGTACTTC | . | few | TRBJ2-5 | TRBV20-1 | 10
CASSQRFSSGRRETQYF | TGTGCCAGCAGCCAAAGGTTTAGTAGCGGGAGGAGAGAGACCCAGTACTTC | TRBD2 | few | TRBJ2-5 | TRBV14 | 17
CASSQVLARGQYF | TGTGCCAGCAGCCAAGTCCTTGCTAGGGGCCAATACTTC | . | few | TRBJ2-5 | TRBV4-2 | 13
CASSLAGFNNEQFF | TGTGCCAGTAGTCTGGCGGGATTCAACAATGAGCAGTTCTTC | . | . | TRBJ2-1 | TRBV19 | 14
CASSLVADNQPQHF | TGTGCCAGCAGCTTAGTGGCGGATAATCAGCCCCAGCATTTT | . | . | TRBJ1-5 | TRBV7-2 | 14
CASSPGRGSTDTQYF | TGCGCCAGCAGCCCAGGGCGGGGGAGCACAGATACGCAGTATTTT | TRBD2 | few | TRBJ2-3 | TRBV5-1 | 15
CASSFRPGLHGYTF | TGTGCCAGCAGTTTTCGGCCAGGGTTGCATGGCTACACCTTC | . | . | TRBJ1-2 | TRBV28 | 14
CASSQVDRGRGYEQYF | TGTGCCAGCAGCCAGGTGGACAGGGGGCGCGGCTACGAGCAGTACTTC | TRBD1 | few | TRBJ2-7 | TRBV4-2 | 16
CASSISITGNTGELFF | TGTGCCAGTAGTATTAGTATTACAGGGAACACCGGGGAGCTGTTTTTT | . | few | TRBJ2-2 | TRBV19 | 16
CASSARLAGSYEQYF | TGTGCCAGCAGCGCTAGACTAGCGGGAAGTTACGAGCAGTACTTC | TRBD2 | . | TRBJ2-7 | TRBV7-2 | 15